Shown below are 21 T cell receptor beta chains from a single sample sequenced in a study of CD8+ T cells in alopecia areata. It was cDNA, reverse transcribed from extracted RNA, that served as the sequencing template. Repertoires were generated with immunoSEQ multiplex PCR, while TCRdb's copy carries only in-frame clones and drops some. This sample carries 90,000 to 130,000 clones, none of them present only once. Sequencing input: lesional skin. All receptors come from a C3H/HeJ mouse with alopecia areata. Strain haplotype at MHC: H2-k.

This clone has a handful of counts. These gene names are mouse names. With the read ending 4 residues before the CDR3 end, the germline J gene is used to fill in that end. The chain links TRBV13-1 to TRBJ1-1, with TRBD1 as a possible D gene (6 bases). The CDR3 sequence is 14 residues long. CDR1 NSHNY and CDR2 SYGAGN come from the germline V gene. CDR3 amino acids: CASSDAPGGREVFF. CDR3 bases read: TGTGCCAGCAGTGATGCACCTGGGGGGCGA.

This clone has a handful of counts. Here the gene names and germline are mouse. The observed sequence ends 4 residues before the CDR3 terminus, with the missing tail filled in from the germline J gene. The J gene is TRBJ1-4, the V gene TRBV1, with TRBD1 as a possible D gene (6 bases). The germline V gene encodes CDR1 NSQYPW and CDR2 LRSPGD (reference sequence). V was pared by 5 bases and J by 0 bases, with 10 bases between. This CDR3 is built from 15 residues. The CDR3 bases that were read are TGCACCTGCAGTTCCAGACAGGTTTCCAACGAA. Its translation: CTCSSRQVSNE. The whole CDR3 is CTCSSRQVSNERLFF.

This clone came up a few times. The translated DNA and TCRdb's protein are not identical at residue 13; the protein here was translated from the DNA. The listed genes are named as in mouse. The sequenced fragment ends 3 residues before the CDR3 boundary, so the rest is inferred from the germline J gene. The chain couples TRBV13-3 to TRBJ1-3; the match to TRBD1 covers 10 bases. Germline V lookup: CDR1 NNHDY, CDR2 SYVADS. J was trimmed by 0 bases and V by 6 bases; bases with no gene match: 6. The CDR3 has 16 residues. CDR3 DNA, as far as it was read: TGTGCCAGCACCCTGGACAGGGGGGATTCTGGAAATACG. The encoded protein is CASTLDRGDSGNT. The whole CDR3 region reads CASTLDRGDSGNTLYF.

Notes on this clone: Each gene name is a mouse one. Incomplete CDR3 DNA: TGCACCTGCAGTGCCCTCTGGGGGAGGGAT. Residues: CTCSALWGRD. The CDR3, in full, reads CTCSALWGRDEQYF. The chain combines TRBV1 with TRBJ2-7, with 7 bases lining up with TRBD2. The read terminates 4 residues ahead of where the CDR3 ends, so the germline J gene completes it. CDR1 is NSQYPW and CDR2 is LRSPGD in the germline V gene (reference sequence). The length of the CDR3 is 14 residues.

For this clone: Gene labels here are mouse ones. The sequenced fragment ends 4 residues before the CDR3 boundary, so the rest is inferred from the germline J gene. The chain uses TRBV1 and TRBJ2-7; 10 bases fit TRBD2. CDR1 and CDR2 from the germline V gene are NSQYPW and LRSPGD (reference sequence). The CDR3 runs 16 residues. The part of the CDR3 DNA that was read is TGCACCTGCAGTGCAGATCTAGCTGGGGGGGCATAT. It yields the protein CTCSADLAGGAY. The entire CDR3 reads CTCSADLAGGAYEQYF.

In its sample, this clone was seen a few times. Gene names are mouse gene names. The DNA read from the CDR3 is TGCACCTGCAGTGCTTCCTGGGACTCC. Translated: CTCSASWDS. The entire CDR3 is CTCSASWDSDYTF. V usage is TRBV1 and J usage is TRBJ1-2, with D hard to call. The DNA ends 4 residues before the CDR3 does, and the rest of the CDR3 is filled in from the germline J gene. This CDR3 region has 13 residues. Germline values: CDR1 NSQYPW, CDR2 LRSPGD (reference sequence). V was trimmed by 3 bases and J by 3 bases, leaving 8 bases between them.

A note on this clone: The listed genes are named as in mouse. The read terminates 4 residues ahead of where the CDR3 ends, so the germline J gene completes it. The V and J genes are TRBV13-3 and TRBJ1-1, with TRBD1 as a possible D gene (6 bases). The CDR3 has 14 residues. V shed 0 bases and J shed 4 bases, with 10 bases lying between them. Germline values: CDR1 NNHDY, CDR2 SYVADS. Here the CDR3 reads CASSDGTESTEVFF. The covered CDR3 bases are TGTGCCAGCAGTGATGGGACAGAGAGCACA.

Only a few counts were recorded for this clone. Genes and germline come from the mouse. The read ends 4 residues shy of where the CDR3 ends; the end is completed using the germline J gene. The V call is TRBV13-3, the J call TRBJ2-1; 8 bases map to TRBD2. CDR1 and CDR2 from the germline V gene are NNHDY and SYVADS. The CDR3 contains 14 residues. CDR3 DNA (partial): TGTGCCAGCAGTGAGGGGGGGCGAGAGGCT. This sequence encodes CASSEGGREA. The whole CDR3 is CASSEGGREAEQFF.

As to this clone: Each gene name is a mouse one. The sequenced fragment ends 4 residues before the CDR3 boundary, so the rest is inferred from the germline J gene. The chain links TRBV13-1 to TRBJ2-1, with TRBD1 as a possible D gene (6 bases). The germline V gene has CDR1 NSHNY and CDR2 SYGAGN. Trimming took 1 base from V and 4 from J, leaving 12 bases between them. This CDR3 comprises 15 residues. Incomplete CDR3 DNA: TGTGCCAGCAGTGATTTACAGGGACGGTATGCT. Translated, it gives CASSDLQGRYA. The full CDR3 sequence reads CASSDLQGRYAEQFF.

A remark on this clone: Gene labels here are mouse ones. The observed sequence ends 4 residues before the CDR3 terminus, with the missing tail filled in from the germline J gene. The rearrangement links TRBV29 to TRBJ1-1; maybe TRBD1 (5 bases). The germline V and J ends were trimmed by 0 bases and 0 bases, with 8 bases remaining between them. Per germline, CDR1 MSHET and CDR2 SYDVDS. This CDR3 comprises 15 residues. The sequenced part of the CDR3 DNA is TGTGCTAGCAGTTTATCAGACAGTGCAAACACA. Amino acids: CASSLSDSANT. The complete CDR3 protein is CASSLSDSANTEVFF.

Regarding this clone: The gene symbols are mouse symbols. Read data end 4 residues before the CDR3 end; the end is taken from the germline J gene. The chain has TRBV1 and TRBJ1-4, with D hard to call. The CDR3 contains 13 residues. Germline V gene sequence: CDR1 NSQYPW, CDR2 LRSPGD (reference sequence). V was shortened by 3 bases and J by 5 bases, with 7 bases between the two germline ends. CDR3 DNA, as far as it was read: TGCACCTGCAGTGCCCTCCCTAACGAA. It translates to CTCSALPNE. In full, the CDR3 reads CTCSALPNERLFF.

This clone was counted at least ten times. Genes here carry mouse names. The CDR3 is cut off 4 residues early in the read; its end comes from the germline J gene. The rearrangement joins TRBV13-3 to TRBJ1-1; D is perhaps TRBD1 (6 bases). CDR1 and CDR2 (germline): NNHDY, SYVADS. The V and J ends lost 5 bases and 1 base respectively, with 18 bases between them. CDR3 length equals 16 residues. The CDR3 region is CASRYRERRENTEVFF. CDR3 bases read: TGTGCCAGCAGATACAGGGAGAGAAGAGAAAACACA.

This clone has more than one count but fewer than ten. Here the gene names and germline are mouse. The read stops 4 residues short of the end of the CDR3; the missing end is completed from the germline J gene. The genes are TRBV1 and TRBJ2-1, with 9 bases that match TRBD2. From germline, CDR1 is NSQYPW and CDR2 LRSPGD (reference sequence). CDR3 length equals 16 residues. The V segment lost 3 bases and the J segment 2 bases; nucleotides outside the gene matches: 5. The CDR3 here is CTCSAAGTGHYAEQFF. The CDR3 DNA, read in part, is TGCACCTGCAGTGCGGCCGGGACTGGGCACTATGCT.

Details on this clone: Genes and germline come from the mouse. The missing CDR3 end, 4 residues past where the read stops, is filled in from the germline J gene. The V gene is TRBV13-3, the J gene TRBJ2-4; 10 bases map to TRBD1. The CDR3 extends over 17 amino acids. The germline V gene has CDR1 NNHDY and CDR2 SYVADS. V shed 1 base and J 0 bases; nucleotides not matched to a gene: 5. The CDR3 region is CASSDPGTGVSQNTLYF. Incomplete CDR3 DNA: TGTGCCAGCAGTGATCCCGGGACAGGGGTTAGTCAAAAC. Based on the CDR3 plus reference TRBV13-3 and TRBJ2-4, the full variable domain is EAAVTQSPRSKVAVTGGKVTLSCHQTNNHDYMYWYRQDTGHGLRLIHYSYVADSTEKGDIPDGYKASRPSQENFSLILELASLSQTAVYFCASSDPGTGVSQNTLYFGAGTRLSVL.

Notes on this clone: Gene and germline names: mouse. Read data end 4 residues before the CDR3 end; the end is taken from the germline J gene. The J gene is TRBJ2-5, the V gene TRBV13-3, with D maybe TRBD2 (5 bases). CDR1 is NNHDY, CDR2 SYVADS, per germline. Trimming cost V 1 base and J 2 bases, with 8 bases left between them. This CDR3 region has 14 residues. The sequenced part of the CDR3 DNA is TGTGCCAGCAGTGATTCCTGGGTCCAAGAC. This sequence encodes CASSDSWVQD. The full CDR3 is CASSDSWVQDTQYF.

A remark on this clone: The gene names given are mouse names. Other DNA sequences within the sample encode an identical CDR3. The CDR3 here is CASATGGARDTQYF. The DNA read from the CDR3 is TGTGCCAGCGCAACTGGGGGGGCGCGGGAC. The genes are TRBV13-3 and TRBJ2-5, with TRBD2 identical over 11 bases. The observed sequence ends 4 residues before the CDR3 terminus, with the missing tail filled in from the germline J gene. Germline loops: CDR1 NNHDY, CDR2 SYVADS. The CDR3 length is 14 residues. The entire variable domain, with the rest obtained from reference TRBV13-3 and TRBJ2-5, is as follows: EAAVTQSPRSKVAVTGGKVTLSCHQTNNHDYMYWYRQDTGHGLRLIHYSYVADSTEKGDIPDGYKASRPSQENFSLILELASLSQTAVYFCASATGGARDTQYFGPGTRLLVL.

There are a few counts of this clone. The listed TCRdb protein conflicts with the DNA translation at residue 12, and the protein shown is translated directly from the DNA. Genes and germline come from the mouse. The read is 3 residues too short to cover the CDR3 end, so that end is filled in from the germline J gene. V is TRBV13-1 and J is TRBJ1-3, with unresolved D. The CDR3 length is 15 residues. Trimming removed 0 bases at V and 0 bases at J, with 7 bases between. Germline loops: CDR1 NSHNY, CDR2 SYGAGN. CDR3 sequence: CASSDEKSSGNTLYF. The DNA read from the CDR3 is TGTGCCAGCAGTGATGAAAAGTCTTCTGGAAATACG.

This clone was picked up a small number of times. Mouse germline and gene names are used. The CDR3 extends 4 residues past the end of the read, so its final part is completed from the germline J gene. The chain recombines TRBV17 with TRBJ2-4, with 14 bases identical to TRBD2. Germline CDR1 and CDR2: MNHDT and YYDKIL. The CDR3 contains 17 residues. After removal of 3 bases from V and 2 bases from J, the junction contained 4 bases not matched to a gene. The part of the CDR3 DNA that was read is TGTGCTAGCAGTAGGGGGGACTGGGGGGGCCTTCAAAAC. Translated: CASSRGDWGGLQN. From start to end, the CDR3 is CASSRGDWGGLQNTLYF.

This clone was counted between two and nine times. Mouse gene names apply. The missing CDR3 end, 4 residues past where the read stops, is filled in from the germline J gene. V usage is TRBV31 and J usage is TRBJ2-5; 7 nucleotides line up with TRBD1. Germline CDR1 is GKSSPN and CDR2 is SITVG. CDR3 length equals 13 residues. The J segment lost 2 bases and the V segment lost 2 bases, leaving 1 base of the junction unmatched. CDR3 bases read: TGTGCCTGGAGTAGGACAGGCCAAGAC. Protein sequence: CAWSRTGQD. The whole CDR3 region reads CAWSRTGQDTQYF.

This clone was detected only a few times. Mouse names are used for the genes. The read stops 4 residues short of the end of the CDR3; the missing end is completed from the germline J gene. V is TRBV17 and J is TRBJ2-5; possible D gene TRBD2, 6 bases. V was shortened by 3 bases and J by 0 bases, with 10 bases between the two germline ends. The germline V gene has CDR1 MNHDT and CDR2 YYDKIL. This CDR3 contains 15 residues. The sequenced CDR3 bases are TGTGCTAGCAGTAGCTGGGGCATTAACCAAGAC. It is translated as CASSSWGINQD. The entire CDR3 is CASSSWGINQDTQYF.

This clone was seen at least ten times. Each gene name is a mouse one. The CDR3 end lies 4 residues beyond the end of the read and is filled in from the germline J gene. The V call is TRBV1, the J call TRBJ2-1, with D perhaps TRBD1 (5 bases). The CDR3 consists of 16 residues. Germline V lookup: CDR1 NSQYPW, CDR2 LRSPGD (reference sequence). V was clipped by 2 bases and J by 0 bases, with 11 bases between them. The sequenced CDR3 bases are TGCACCTGCAGTGCATCTTCCAGGGTTAACTATGCT. Amino acid sequence: CTCSASSRVNYA. The CDR3 reads in full as CTCSASSRVNYAEQFF.